The rows below give T cell receptor beta chains drawn from one sample of a study of blood T cell repertoires in COVID-19. TCRdb keeps only in-frame clones here, not all; method: immunoSEQ multiplex PCR. In the table there are 150,000 or so clones, approximately 87% of which are singletons. The specimen was peripheral blood. All receptors come from a woman in her seventies with acute or convalescent COVID-19. The CDR3 runs from the conserved cysteine through the conserved F or W. The D gene is left open where the match is weak. Rows give clone size only sometimes, using once, few, many, or a class for an expanded clone.

d_call,clone_size,v_call,j_call,cdr3_length,cdr3_aa,cdr3_nt
-,-,TRBV7-2,TRBJ1-2,11,CASRLSGGYTF,TGTGCCAGCCGACTGTCGGGTGGCTACACCTTC
-,-,TRBV2,TRBJ1-4,14,CASTLQGLGEKLFF,TGTGCCAGTACTTTGCAGGGATTGGGTGAAAAACTGTTTTTT
-,once,TRBV18,TRBJ1-1,14,CASSPPPGEPVAFF,TGTGCCAGCTCACCACCGCCGGGGGAGCCAGTGGCTTTCTTT
TRBD1,-,TRBV29-1,TRBJ1-3,13,CSVGTGSGNTIYF,TGCAGCGTGGGGACAGGGTCTGGAAACACCATATATTTT
-,-,TRBV28,TRBJ1-1,15,CASSSGGVGYTEAFF,TGTGCCAGCAGTTCGGGCGGGGTGGGTTACACTGAAGCTTTCTTT
-,-,TRBV10-3,TRBJ2-3,16,CAISESMRTNSRAQYF,TGTGCCATCAGTGAGTCGATGCGGACAAATTCCCGGGCGCAGTATTTT
-,-,TRBV6-5,TRBJ1-1,15,CASSYSSTVNTEAFF,TGTGCCAGCAGTTACTCGAGCACAGTCAACACTGAAGCTTTCTTT
-,-,TRBV28,TRBJ1-2,13,CASTREGVYGYTF,TGTGCCAGCACCAGGGAAGGGGTCTATGGCTACACCTTC
-,-,TRBV4-3,TRBJ1-1,16,CASSQGRGIMNTEAFF,TGCGCCAGCAGCCAAGGCCGGGGTATTATGAACACTGAAGCTTTCTTT
-,-,TRBV5-1,TRBJ2-7,13,CASSRDGLREQYF,TGCGCCAGCAGTCGGGATGGGTTGCGCGAGCAGTACTTC